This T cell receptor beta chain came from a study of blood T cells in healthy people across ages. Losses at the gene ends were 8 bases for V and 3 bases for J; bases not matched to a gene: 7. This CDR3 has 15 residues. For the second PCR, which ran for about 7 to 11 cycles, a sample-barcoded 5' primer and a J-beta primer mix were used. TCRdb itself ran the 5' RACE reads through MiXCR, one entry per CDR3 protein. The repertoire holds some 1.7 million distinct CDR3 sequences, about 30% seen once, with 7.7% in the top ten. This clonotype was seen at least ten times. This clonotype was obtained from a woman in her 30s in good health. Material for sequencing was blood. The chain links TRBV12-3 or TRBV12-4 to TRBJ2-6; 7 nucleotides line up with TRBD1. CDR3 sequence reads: CASYRGDGGANVLTF. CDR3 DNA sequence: TGTGCCAGCTACAGGGGAGACGGTGGGGCCAACGTCCTGACTTTC.